The clone carrying this T cell receptor beta chain was detected a few times. Its antigen is not known. Per the germline V gene, CDR1 is LGHDT and CDR2 is YNNKEL (reference sequence). This CDR3 spans 14 amino acids. Trimming cost V 4 bases and J 2 bases, with 9 bases left between them. The data were taken from a study of regulatory T cells in long-lasting Graves disease. Whole-study context: New Graves' disease cases had less than 3 months of antithyroid drugs. Study-level findings and limits: Persistent cases of Graves' showed reduced TCR diversity relative to newly diagnosed patients. Shared public clonotypes totalled some 2,500 in persistent patients, compared with about 960 in new patients.

Sample time point: newly diagnosed GD, antithyroid drugs for less than 3 months. TCR sequences were obtained from RNA taken from PBMCs. Sequencing libraries for TCR beta were prepared with iRepertoire HTBI primers and Arm-PCR of CDR3 regions. MiXCR, applied by TCRdb to the multiplex PCR reads, yields one record per CDR3 protein. The sample yields about 430,000 distinct CDR3 sequences, over 14% seen once. These data also formed part of another study, on T cells in Graves' hyperthyroidism and ophthalmopathy.

Here the sequenced sample was peripheral blood mononuclear cells (PBMCs), taken at new diagnosis, from a patient treated with antithyroid drugs. This chain joins TRBV3-1 and TRBJ1-5, with D unclear. The TCR comes from a woman in her forties with Graves disease. CDR3 loop: CASSLTIRNQPQHF. CDR3 sequence (DNA): TGTGCCAGCAGCCTTACAATCCGCAATCAGCCCCAGCATTTT. The full variable domain, rest sourced from reference TRBV3-1 and TRBJ1-5, is DTAVSQTPKYLVTQMGNDKSIKCEQNLGHDTMYWYKQDSKKFLKIMFSYNNKELIINETVPNRFSPKSPDKAHLNLHINSLELGDSAVYFCASSLTIRNQPQHFGDGTRLSIL.